This T cell receptor (beta chain) was observed in a study of cytomegalovirus exposure and HLA in healthy donors. Overall study results and limits: Certain indistinguishable V segments, among them TRBV6-2 and TRBV6-3, were excluded. In a later analysis, HLA-associated TCR beta chains were more clonally expanded than equally common others. Cytomegalovirus association was assigned to about 150 TCR beta chains. An apparent linkage of common viral pathogens to several of the most significant clusters emerged in a later analysis.

As regards this clone: The antigen is not known.

PCR was performed using 60 Vbeta and 13 Jbeta primers. Measured with immunoSEQ multiplex PCR; TCRdb has only the in-frame clones, and not every one. Of 150,000 to 250,000 clones in the sample, 82% were seen once. The length of the CDR3 is 16 residues. With 4 bases clipped from V and 0 bases from J, the junction kept 8 bases outside the gene matches. CDR1 is MNHEY and CDR2 is SVGAGI in the germline V gene. V usage is TRBV6-5 and J usage is TRBJ1-1; 7 positions agree with TRBD1. The sample consisted of PBMCs. The clonotype comes from a boy younger than 10 in good health and CMV-seronegative. The CDR3 region is CASSSRGGGMNTEAFF. The CDR3 DNA sequence: TGTGCCAGCAGTTCACGAGGGGGCGGGATGAACACTGAAGCTTTCTTT.